The source of this TCR beta chain is a study of response to subunit inactivated influenza vaccine. Findings of the study overall: Each seasonal influenza vaccination, the authors suggested, recruits few new T cells.

This clonotype has a handful of counts. No antigen is known for it. The CDR3 contains 13 residues. Per germline, CDR1 MDHEN and CDR2 SYDVKM. The V end lost 8 bases, the J end lost 3 bases, and 10 bases lay between the germline ends. MiXCR, run by TCRdb on the RT-PCR reads, gives a single entry per CDR3 protein. The sample carries about 480,000 distinct CDR3 sequences, roughly 27% recorded once. The input for sequencing was CD4+ T cells sorted from PBMCs, taken less than 6 days after vaccination. The chain uses TRBV28 and TRBJ2-2, with D perhaps TRBD2 (5 bases). This sequence originates from a man aged 50 or older who received an inactivated influenza vaccine. The CDR3 DNA reads TGTGCCAGCGGGAGATCTGACACCGGGGAGCTGTTTTTT. Amino acid sequence: CASGRSDTGELFF. Drawing the rest from reference TRBV28 and TRBJ2-2, the complete variable domain is DVKVTQSSRYLVKRTGEKVFLECVQDMDHENMFWYRQDPGLGLRLIYFSYDVKMKEKGDIPEGYSVSREKKERFSLILESASTNQTSMYLCASGRSDTGELFFGEGSRLTVL.